These 15 T cell receptor beta chains were sequenced from one sample in a study of technical replicates of blood from a handful of donors. Assay: immunoSEQ multiplex PCR; the TCRdb copy retains only in-frame clones and omits some. The data contain approximately 70,000 clones, roughly 96% of them singletons. Sequences were obtained from T cells isolated from PBMCs. All receptors derive from a human donor in good health.

The CDR3 reads CASTGTSLDEQFF. In DNA form, the CDR3 reads TGTGCCAGCACCGGGACTAGCTTGGATGAGCAGTTCTTC. The rearrangement uses TRBV6-1 and TRBJ2-1; 9 positions match TRBD2. From germline, CDR1 is MNHNS and CDR2 SASEGT. The CDR3 consists of 13 residues. The ends lost 7 bases at V and 8 bases at J; junction bases unmatched: 6.

The gene calls are TRBV7-6 and TRBJ2-2, with D unresolved. Germline assignment: CDR1 SGHVS and CDR2 FNYEAQ. This CDR3 has 13 amino acids. V dropped 5 bases and J dropped 4 bases, with 8 bases sitting between them. CDR3 amino acids: CASSPSPTGELFF. For the CDR3, the DNA is TGTGCCAGCAGCCCGAGTCCCACCGGGGAGCTGTTTTTT.

J is TRBJ2-1 and V is TRBV19; 7 bases agree with TRBD1. There are 14 residues in the CDR3. The germline gives CDR1 LNHDA, CDR2 SQIVND (reference sequence). Trimming removed 4 bases from V and 7 bases from J; junction bases left unmatched: 7. This chain's CDR3 is CASSTGTATNEQFF. Here the CDR3 DNA reads TGTGCCAGTAGTACCGGGACAGCAACGAATGAGCAGTTCTTC.

The rearrangement links TRBV4-2 to TRBJ1-2; the D gene is possibly TRBD1 (5 bases). The germline CDR1 and CDR2 sequences are LGHNA and YNFKEQ. Trimming pared 2 bases from V and 5 bases from J, leaving 12 bases between. The CDR3 is 14 amino acids. The CDR3 protein is CASSQNREGYGYTF. The DNA of the CDR3 is TGTGCCAGCAGCCAAAATCGGGAGGGGTATGGCTACACCTTC.

V gene TRBV27 combines with J gene TRBJ2-5; TRBD2 matches at 8 bases. V lost 4 bases, J lost 1 base, and 8 bases stayed unmatched. This CDR3 has 16 residues. Per germline, CDR1 MNHEY and CDR2 SMNVEV (reference sequence). The CDR3 DNA follows: TGTGCCAGCAGTTCTCGGGGGGGGTATACCCAAGAGACCCAGTACTTC. Protein: CASSSRGGYTQETQYF.

This clone was recorded only once. The chain uses TRBV2 and TRBJ2-2; TRBD1 agrees at 7 bases. V was pared by 8 bases and J by 7 bases, with 10 bases of the junction left unmatched. The germline V gene has CDR1 SNHLY and CDR2 FYNNEI. There are 14 residues in the CDR3. Here the CDR3 DNA reads TGTGCCAGCCGTGGCCGAGCAGGGGGCGGGGAGCTGTTTTTT. This sequence encodes CASRGRAGGGELFF.

The V and J genes are TRBV10-3 and TRBJ2-7; 8 nucleotides line up with TRBD1. The CDR3 is 15 residues long. The V and J ends lost 0 bases and 1 base, in that order; junction bases with no gene match: 2. Germline V gene lookup returns CDR1 ENHRY and CDR2 SYGVKD. Here the CDR3 reads CAISESQGASYEQYF. The CDR3 DNA reads TGTGCCATCAGTGAGTCGCAGGGGGCGTCCTACGAGCAGTACTTC.

The gene calls are TRBV27 and TRBJ1-2, with TRBD1 as a possible D gene (6 bases). Germline CDR1 reads MNHEY; CDR2 reads SMNVEV (reference sequence). The CDR3 is made up of 14 amino acids. V was shortened by 2 bases and J by 4 bases, with 11 bases between the two germline ends. The CDR3 here is CASSLGGAGYGYTF. CDR3 DNA: TGTGCCAGCAGTTTAGGGGGCGCCGGCTATGGCTACACCTTC.

The chain links TRBV6-1 to TRBJ2-7; 13 nucleotides line up with TRBD2. The CDR3 loop spans 16 amino acids. CDR1 MNHNS and CDR2 SASEGT come from the germline V gene. V dropped 4 bases and J dropped 6; count of bases not matched to a gene: 9. CDR3 DNA sequence: TGTGCCAGCAGTGGAAGGACTAGCGGGAGCTCTGGCGAGCAGTACTTC. As protein: CASSGRTSGSSGEQYF.

The chain combines TRBV27 with TRBJ2-1; weak D call: TRBD2 (6 bases). Trimming took off 4 bases at V and 6 bases at J, with 10 bases between the two ends. CDR1 is MNHEY and CDR2 is SMNVEV in the germline V gene (reference sequence). The CDR3 is 13 amino acids. In DNA form, the CDR3 reads TGTGCCAGCAGTTCGGGACTTTCCAATGAGCAGTTCTTC. This translates into CASSSGLSNEQFF.

This sequence joins TRBV7-9 and TRBJ2-3; TRBD2 aligns across 10 bases. Germline V lookup: CDR1 SEHNR, CDR2 FQNEAQ (reference sequence). Trimming cost V 3 bases and J 5 bases; bases outside gene matches: 8. The length of the CDR3 is 16 residues. Here the CDR3 DNA reads TGTGCCAGCAGCTTTGTGGTAGCGGGGGGTGGAGATACGCAGTATTTT. Encoded protein: CASSFVVAGGGDTQYF.

This clone was observed once. V usage is TRBV27 and J usage is TRBJ1-1; maybe TRBD1 (6 bases). V was pared by 8 bases and J by 5 bases, with 18 bases between. CDR3 length: 14 amino acids. Germline V gene lookup returns CDR1 MNHEY and CDR2 SMNVEV (reference sequence). CDR3 nucleotide sequence: TGTGCCAGCCGATCAGGGGCATTGGGGACTGAAGCTTTCTTT. This gives the protein CASRSGALGTEAFF.

In its sample, this clone was seen once. This chain links TRBV4-1 with TRBJ2-3; 11 bases are a match to TRBD1. The germline V gene encodes CDR1 MGHRA and CDR2 YSYEKL. This CDR3 has 15 amino acids. V trimming: 1 base; J trimming: 9 bases; junction bases outside the gene matches: 6. The CDR3 reads CASSQGGQGAETQYF. For the CDR3, the DNA is TGCGCCAGCAGCCAAGGTGGACAGGGGGCTGAAACGCAGTATTTT.

The V call is TRBV4-1, the J call TRBJ2-7, with a possible D match to TRBD1 (5 bases). Trimming shortened V by 1 base and J by 2 bases, and 15 bases separated the two germline ends. Germline V CDR1 and CDR2: MGHRA, YSYEKL. CDR3 length: 16 residues. The CDR3 protein is CASSQVPTTDPYEQYF. In DNA, the CDR3 is TGCGCCAGCAGCCAAGTCCCCACGACAGATCCCTACGAGCAGTACTTC.

This clone has just one count. The chain links TRBV7-9 to TRBJ1-5; D remains unclear. The ends were cut back, 3 bases at V and 1 base at J, with 13 bases in the middle. CDR1 is SEHNR, CDR2 FQNEAQ, per germline (reference sequence). This CDR3 spans 16 amino acids. Here the CDR3 DNA reads TGTGCCAGCAGCTTTCCCCCCAACGGGAGCAATCAGCCCCAGCATTTT. It yields the protein CASSFPPNGSNQPQHF.